Listed here is a single T cell receptor (beta chain). What it recognizes is unknown. This record belongs to a study of blood T cells in healthy people across ages. Overall study findings and caveats: Higher naive T cell percentage went strongly together with higher TCR beta diversity.

V was pared by 4 bases and J by 2 bases, with 4 bases of the junction left unmatched. Germline assignment: CDR1 SGHRS and CDR2 YFSETQ. The CDR3 extends over 17 amino acids. A sample-barcoded 5' primer and a J-beta primer mix were used in a second PCR of roughly 7 to 11 cycles. One entry per CDR3 protein, called by TCRdb with MiXCR from the 5' RACE reads. The sample gives about a million distinct CDR3 sequences, around 48% of which show up once; roughly 13% is in the top ten. The sample taken for sequencing was blood. V gene TRBV5-1 combines with J gene TRBJ2-1; 15 bases are shared with TRBD2. The receptor was derived from a man aged 30 to 39 in good health. The CDR3 DNA is TGCGCCAGCAGCCAGGGACTAGCGGGAGGCGCCTACAATGAGCAGTTCTTC. This codes for CASSQGLAGGAYNEQFF.